This TCR beta chain was identified in a study of cytomegalovirus exposure and HLA in healthy donors. Findings of the study overall: TCR beta chain V- and J-gene trimming was linked, in a later analysis, to a missense variant in DCLRE1C. While the bulk of TCR sequences proved rare, some public TCRs turned up in many donors. It was only CMV serostatus that was available as immune exposure information. Reportedly, HLA-A and HLA-B alleles of most subjects were accurately predicted from TCR beta.

The PCR made use of 60 Vbeta and 13 Jbeta primers. Sequencing was performed with immunoSEQ multiplex PCR; in TCRdb, only in-frame clones are kept and a portion is missing. The table lists 80,000 to 100,000 clones, 60% to 80% of them singletons. Concerning this clone: The antigen is not known.

Per germline, CDR1 MNHEY and CDR2 SMNVEV (reference sequence). The CDR3 contains 15 residues. V lost 5 bases to trimming and J lost 3 bases, with 14 bases between them. This clonotype was sampled from a man aged 50 or older in good health and CMV-seropositive. The sequenced material came from PBMCs. The rearrangement links TRBV27 to TRBJ1-5, with D tentatively TRBD1 (6 bases). CDR3 amino acids: CASSPGGGNNQPQHF. The CDR3 DNA is TGTGCCAGCAGTCCGGGAGGGGGGAACAATCAGCCCCAGCATTTT.